This T cell receptor (beta chain) comes out of a study of blood T cell repertoires in COVID-19. Overall study context: COVID-19 samples from acute and convalescent phases originated in the United States, Italy and Spain. Sample material is recorded as cDNA or gDNA derived from T cells, B-cell-depleted T cells, or PBMCs.

The count of this clone is one. Germline-derived CDR1 and CDR2 are SNHLY and FYNNEI. The V end was cut by 4 bases, the J end by 3 bases, with 13 bases between. The CDR3 covers 15 residues. In the original workflow: Counts of nucleated cells, estimated from reference gene primer amplification, were obtained. The assay was immunoSEQ multiplex PCR, and TCRdb's table has in-frame clones only and misses some. V, J and clone size were drawn from that table, and D and trimming were deduced from the DNA. The table records about 64,000 clones, more than 75% of them present only once. This sequence was found in a man aged 50 or older with active COVID-19. V gene TRBV2 combines with J gene TRBJ1-5; TRBD1 might be the D (5 bases). Sequenced input: peripheral blood. CDR3 loop: CASSGQPAVNQPQHF. CDR3 coding DNA: TGTGCCAGCAGTGGACAGCCTGCGGTCAATCAGCCCCAGCATTTT.